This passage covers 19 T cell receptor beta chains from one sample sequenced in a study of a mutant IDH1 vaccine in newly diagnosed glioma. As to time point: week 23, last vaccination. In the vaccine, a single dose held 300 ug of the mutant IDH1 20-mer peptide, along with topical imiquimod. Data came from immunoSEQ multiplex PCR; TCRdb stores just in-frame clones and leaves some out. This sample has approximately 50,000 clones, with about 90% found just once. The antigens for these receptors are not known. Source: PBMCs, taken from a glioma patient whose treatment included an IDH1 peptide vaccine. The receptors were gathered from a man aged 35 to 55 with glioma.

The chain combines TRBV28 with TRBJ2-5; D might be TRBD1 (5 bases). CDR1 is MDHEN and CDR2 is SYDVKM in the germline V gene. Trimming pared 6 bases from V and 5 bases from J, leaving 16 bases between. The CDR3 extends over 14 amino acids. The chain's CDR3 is CASSPLLGPETQYF. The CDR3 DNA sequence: TGTGCCAGCAGCCCCCTCCTGGGGCCGGAGACCCAGTACTTC. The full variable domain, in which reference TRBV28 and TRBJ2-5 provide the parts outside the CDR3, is DVKVTQSSRYLVKRTGEKVFLECVQDMDHENMFWYRQDPGLGLRLIYFSYDVKMKEKGDIPEGYSVSREKKERFSLILESASTNQTSMYLCASSPLLGPETQYFGPGTRLLVL.

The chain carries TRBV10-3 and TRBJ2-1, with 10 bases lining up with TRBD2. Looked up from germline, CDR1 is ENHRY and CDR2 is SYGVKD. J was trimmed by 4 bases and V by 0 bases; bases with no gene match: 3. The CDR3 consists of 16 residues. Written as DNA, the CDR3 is TGTGCCATCAGTGAGTCAACTAGCGGGATGTACAATGAGCAGTTCTTC. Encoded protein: CAISESTSGMYNEQFF.

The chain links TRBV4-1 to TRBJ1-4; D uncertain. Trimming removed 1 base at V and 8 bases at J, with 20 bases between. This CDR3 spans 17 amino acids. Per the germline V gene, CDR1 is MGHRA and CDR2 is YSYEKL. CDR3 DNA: TGCGCCAGCAGCCAAGGGCCGGAAGCGGCTTCAATGGAAAAACTGTTTTTT. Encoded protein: CASSQGPEAASMEKLFF.

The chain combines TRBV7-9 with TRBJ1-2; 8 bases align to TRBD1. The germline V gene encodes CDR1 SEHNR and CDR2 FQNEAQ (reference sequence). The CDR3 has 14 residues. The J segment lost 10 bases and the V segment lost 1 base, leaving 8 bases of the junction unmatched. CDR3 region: CASSLGVQTGDYTF. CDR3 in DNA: TGTGCCAGCAGCTTAGGGGTTCAGACAGGGGACTACACCTTC.

Written as DNA, the CDR3 is TGTGCCAGCAGCCAAGATCTGGGGAGCTCCTACGAGCAGTACTTC. As protein: CASSQDLGSSYEQYF. The chain has TRBV4-2 and TRBJ2-7; tentatively, D is TRBD2 (5 bases). With 0 bases removed from V and 0 bases from J, the gap between germline ends came to 9 bases. CDR1 LGHNA and CDR2 YNFKEQ come from the germline V gene. The CDR3 totals 15 residues.

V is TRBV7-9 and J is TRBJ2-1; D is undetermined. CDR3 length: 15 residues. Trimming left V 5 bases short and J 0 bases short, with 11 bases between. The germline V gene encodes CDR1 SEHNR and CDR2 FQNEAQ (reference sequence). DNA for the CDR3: TGTGCCAGCAGCCCAAGCGAAAGCTCCTACAATGAGCAGTTCTTC. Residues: CASSPSESSYNEQFF.

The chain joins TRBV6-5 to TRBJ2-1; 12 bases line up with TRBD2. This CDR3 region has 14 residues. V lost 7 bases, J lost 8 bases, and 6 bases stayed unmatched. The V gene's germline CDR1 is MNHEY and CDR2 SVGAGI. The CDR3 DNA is TGTGCCAGCACTCTGACTAGCGGGAGTTATGAGCAGTTCTTC. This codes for CASTLTSGSYEQFF.

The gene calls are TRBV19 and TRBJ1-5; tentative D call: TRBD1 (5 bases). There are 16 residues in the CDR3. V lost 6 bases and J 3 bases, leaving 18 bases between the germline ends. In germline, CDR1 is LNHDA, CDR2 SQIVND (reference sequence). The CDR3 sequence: CASRKSPGSLNQPQHF. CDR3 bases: TGTGCCAGTAGAAAGTCCCCAGGGTCCCTCAATCAGCCCCAGCATTTT.

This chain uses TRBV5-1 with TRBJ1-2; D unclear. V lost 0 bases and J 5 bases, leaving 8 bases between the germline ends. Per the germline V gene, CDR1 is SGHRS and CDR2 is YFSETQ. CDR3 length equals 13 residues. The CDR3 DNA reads TGCGCCAGCAGCTTGGAGGCAGCTTATGGCTACACCTTC. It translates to CASSLEAAYGYTF. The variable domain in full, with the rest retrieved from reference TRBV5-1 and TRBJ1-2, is KAGVTQTPRYLIKTRGQQVTLSCSPISGHRSVSWYQQTPGQGLQFLFEYFSETQRNKGNFPGRFSGRQFSNSRSEMNVSTLELGDSALYLCASSLEAAYGYTFGSGTRLTVV.

The CDR3 spells CASKSQGRLGAFF. CDR3 coding DNA: TGTGCCAGCAAGTCGCAGGGGCGCTTGGGAGCTTTCTTT. V usage is TRBV19 and J usage is TRBJ1-1; D might be TRBD1 (6 bases). CDR3 length equals 13 residues. Germline V gene lookup returns CDR1 LNHDA and CDR2 SQIVND (reference sequence). The germline V and J ends were trimmed by 9 bases and 10 bases, with 21 bases remaining between them.

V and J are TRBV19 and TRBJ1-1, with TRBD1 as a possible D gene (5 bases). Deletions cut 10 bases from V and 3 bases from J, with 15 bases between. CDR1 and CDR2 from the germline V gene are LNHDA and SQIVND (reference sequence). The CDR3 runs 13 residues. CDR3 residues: CATGPQGDTEAFF. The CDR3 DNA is TGTGCCACCGGCCCTCAGGGTGACACTGAAGCTTTCTTT. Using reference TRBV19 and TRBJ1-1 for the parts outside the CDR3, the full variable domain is DGGITQSPKYLFRKEGQNVTLSCEQNLNHDAMYWYRQDPGQGLRLIYYSQIVNDFQKGDIAEGYSVSREKKESFPLTVTSAQKNPTAFYLCATGPQGDTEAFFGQGTRLTVV.

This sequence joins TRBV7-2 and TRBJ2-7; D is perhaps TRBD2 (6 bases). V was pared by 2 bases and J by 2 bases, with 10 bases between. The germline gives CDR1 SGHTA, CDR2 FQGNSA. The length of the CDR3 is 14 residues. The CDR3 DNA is TGTGCCAGCAGCTTAACAGCGGGCCCCTACGAGCAGTACTTC. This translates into CASSLTAGPYEQYF.

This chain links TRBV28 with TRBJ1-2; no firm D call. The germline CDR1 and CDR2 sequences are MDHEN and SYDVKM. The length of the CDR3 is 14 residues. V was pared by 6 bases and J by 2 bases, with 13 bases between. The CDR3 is CASRTTGRNYGYTF. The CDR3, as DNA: TGTGCCAGCAGAACCACCGGACGGAACTATGGCTACACCTTC.

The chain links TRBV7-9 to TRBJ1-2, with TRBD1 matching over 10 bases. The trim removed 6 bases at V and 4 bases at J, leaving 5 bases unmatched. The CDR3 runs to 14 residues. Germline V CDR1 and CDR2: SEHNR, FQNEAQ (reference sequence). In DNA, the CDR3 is TGTGCCAGCAGACCGACAGGGGGCCCCTATGGCTACACCTTC. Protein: CASRPTGGPYGYTF.

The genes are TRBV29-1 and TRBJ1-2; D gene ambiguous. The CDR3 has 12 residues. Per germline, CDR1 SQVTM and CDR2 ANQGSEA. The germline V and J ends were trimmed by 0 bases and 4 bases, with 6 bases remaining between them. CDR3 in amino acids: CSVEDSVYGYTF. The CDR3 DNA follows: TGCAGCGTTGAAGATAGTGTCTATGGCTACACCTTC. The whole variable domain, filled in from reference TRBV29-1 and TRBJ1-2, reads SAVISQKPSRDICQRGTSLTIQCQVDSQVTMMFWYRQQPGQSLTLIATANQGSEATYESGFVIDKFPISRPNLTFSTLTVSNMSPEDSSIYLCSVEDSVYGYTFGSGTRLTVV.

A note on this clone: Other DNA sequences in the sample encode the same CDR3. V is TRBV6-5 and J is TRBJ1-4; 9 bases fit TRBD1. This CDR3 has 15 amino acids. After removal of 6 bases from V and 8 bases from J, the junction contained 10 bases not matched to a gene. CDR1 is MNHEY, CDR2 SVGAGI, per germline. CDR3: CASSEQGQGNEKLFF. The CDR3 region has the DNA TGTGCCAGCAGCGAGCAAGGACAGGGGAACGAAAAACTGTTTTTT.

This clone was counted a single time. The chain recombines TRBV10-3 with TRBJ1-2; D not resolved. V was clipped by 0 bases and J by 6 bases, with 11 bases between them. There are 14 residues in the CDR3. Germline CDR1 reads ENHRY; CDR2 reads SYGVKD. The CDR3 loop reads CAISESGREHGYTF. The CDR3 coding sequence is TGTGCCATCAGTGAGTCAGGGAGGGAGCATGGCTACACCTTC.

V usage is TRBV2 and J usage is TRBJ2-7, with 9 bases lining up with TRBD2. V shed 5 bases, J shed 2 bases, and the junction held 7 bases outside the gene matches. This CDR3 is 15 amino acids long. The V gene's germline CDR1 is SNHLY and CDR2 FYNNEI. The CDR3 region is CASSNSGRIPYEQYF. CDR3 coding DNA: TGTGCCAGCAGTAATAGCGGGAGAATCCCCTACGAGCAGTACTTC. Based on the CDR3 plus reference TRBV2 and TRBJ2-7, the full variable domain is EPEVTQTPSHQVTQMGQEVILRCVPISNHLYFYWYRQILGQKVEFLVSFYNNEISEKSEIFDDQFSVERPDGSNFTLKIRSTKLEDSAMYFCASSNSGRIPYEQYFGPGTRLTVT.

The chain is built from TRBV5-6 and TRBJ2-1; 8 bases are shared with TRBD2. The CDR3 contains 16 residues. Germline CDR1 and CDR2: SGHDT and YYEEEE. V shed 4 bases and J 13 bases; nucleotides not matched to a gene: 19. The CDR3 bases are TGTGCCAGCAGCCCGCAAGTAAAAACTAGCGGAGATACTCAGTTCTTC. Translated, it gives CASSPQVKTSGDTQFF.